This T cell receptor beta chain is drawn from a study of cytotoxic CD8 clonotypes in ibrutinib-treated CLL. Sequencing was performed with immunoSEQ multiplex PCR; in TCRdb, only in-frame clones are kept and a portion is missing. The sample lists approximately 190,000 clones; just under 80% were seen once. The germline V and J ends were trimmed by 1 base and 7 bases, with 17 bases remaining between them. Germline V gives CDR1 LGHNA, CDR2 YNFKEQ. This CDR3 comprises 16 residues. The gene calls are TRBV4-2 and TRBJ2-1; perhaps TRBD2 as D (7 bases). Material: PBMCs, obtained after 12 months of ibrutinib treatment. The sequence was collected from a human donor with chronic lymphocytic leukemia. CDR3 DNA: TGTGCCAGCAGCCAAGCCCGGGGGGCCGGAATAAATGAGCAGTTCTTC. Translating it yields CASSQARGAGINEQFF.